A selection of T cell receptor beta chains follows, all from one sample in a study of blood T cell repertoires in COVID-19. Sequencing was performed with immunoSEQ multiplex PCR; in TCRdb, only in-frame clones are kept and a portion is missing. The sample records tens of thousands of clones, about four fifths being singletons. The specimen was peripheral blood. These TCRs come from a man aged 50 to 60 with active or convalescent COVID-19. The conserved cysteine and the conserved F or W are not part of the CDR3 here.

V gene,CDR3 protein
TRBV2,ASSHRRGETQY
TRBV11-2,ASSPGTGREKLF
TRBV30,AWSGRGSTEKLF
TRBV6-6,ASRPLAGRNEQF
TRBV5-4,ASSLVGNSYNSPLH
TRBV19,ASTRDRGQVDTQY
TRBV7-9,ASSRRDSSTNEKLF
TRBV6-2/TRBV6-3,ASTPPVTSGGRNIQY
TRBV7-8,ASSKQGLRSSYEQY
TRBV5-1,ASSLGPGQGNGYT
TRBV7-9,ASSSQGYEQY
TRBV12-5,ASGGPTGGGNQPQH
TRBV6-2/TRBV6-3,ASSPYEGDGYT
TRBV6-5,ASTPLDFLNTEAF
TRBV15,ATSRDGQENEKLF
TRBV7-2,ASSYLSSGNTIY
TRBV7-2,ASSLLRGGAGTGELF
TRBV10-2,ASSEGSLNEKLF
TRBV12-5,ASGLGTLAGPRGNEQF
TRBV11-2,ASSLSIRGHNSPLH
TRBV11-3,ASRGQGDTGELF
TRBV13,ASSFTYPGSSSGNTIY
TRBV20-1,SASAAGVHEQF
TRBV18,ASSPSVRGNQPQH
TRBV6-5,ASSTIGQSWELF
TRBV10-3,AISDDRGGEKLF
TRBV4-2,ASSLRWGDTEAF
TRBV5-1,ASSEDTFGETQY
TRBV27,ASSSREGELF
TRBV24-1,ATSQIGGADQPQH
TRBV7-9,ASSSTDRNTGELF
TRBV27,ASRRTGNYGYT
TRBV3-1/TRBV3-2,ASSRPTSGSNNEQF
TRBV19,ASSQTRGFGNTEAF
TRBV29-1,SVVQGNTEAF
TRBV25-1,ASSEPGTAGAGGYT
TRBV30,AWNRDRTPLH
TRBV27,ASSLGRGHGYT
TRBV5-1,ASSLNPGSSNEKLF
TRBV6-5,ASDMGYPGDWLF
TRBV5-1,ASSHGTSDAYEQY
TRBV3-1/TRBV3-2,ASSLGQGSSPLH
TRBV3-1/TRBV3-2,ASSFSGGPYNEQF
TRBV2,ASSPIGAGLDTQY
TRBV7-6,ASSLAPDRGDYEQY
TRBV11-1,ASSFGLSYGYT
TRBV25-1,ASSEHSKSTEAF
TRBV19,ASSIDRRNTEAF
TRBV4-1,ASSHQGRNPAF
TRBV6-5,ASSYSPGGGEKLF
TRBV15,ATSRQGQGLNQPQH
TRBV11-2,ASSLGSLYGYT
TRBV10-3,ATSWVGGNQPQH
TRBV11-2,ASKTGTSGPRETQY
TRBV13,ASSNRLVPDTQY